This record concerns one TCR beta chain sequence. These data come from a study of CD8 T cells in Susac syndrome. In germline, CDR1 is MGHRA, CDR2 YSYEKL. This CDR3 has 15 amino acids. The V gene end was trimmed by 4 bases and the J gene end by 3 bases; junction bases not matched to a gene: 9. It was with random hexamers that roughly 0.5 to 1 ug RNA was reverse transcribed. MiXCR, run by TCRdb on the immunoSEQ multiplex PCR reads, gives a single entry per CDR3 protein. The sample has about 80,000 distinct CDR3 sequences; approximately 94% are singletons. The rearrangement joins TRBV4-1 to TRBJ2-7; 7 bases match TRBD1. Sequenced sample: CD8+ T cells from PBMCs. The sequence was obtained from a human donor in good health. CDR3 DNA: TGCGCCAGCAGCCCTGTAGAAGGACAGGTCTACGAGCAGTACGTC. It yields the protein CASSPVEGQVYEQYV.